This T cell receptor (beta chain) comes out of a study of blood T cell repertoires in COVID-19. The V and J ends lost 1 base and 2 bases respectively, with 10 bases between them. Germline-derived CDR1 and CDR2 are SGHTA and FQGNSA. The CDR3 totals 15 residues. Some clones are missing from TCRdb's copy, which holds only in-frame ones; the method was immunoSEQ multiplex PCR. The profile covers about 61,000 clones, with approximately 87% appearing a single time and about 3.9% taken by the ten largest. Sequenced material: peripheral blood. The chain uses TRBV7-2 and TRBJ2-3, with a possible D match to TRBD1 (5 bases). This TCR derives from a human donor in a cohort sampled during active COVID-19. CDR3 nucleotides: TGTGCCAGCAGCTTAGTTGGCAGGGTCACAGATACGCAGTATTTT. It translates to CASSLVGRVTDTQYF.